This TCR beta chain was identified in a study of OX40 agonist ivuxolimab in advanced cancers. At the level of the study: Every patient in dose escalation had hepatocellular carcinoma, melanoma, renal cell or head and neck cancer. Three patients had partial responses: one hepatocellular carcinoma, two cutaneous melanoma.

Repertoires were generated with immunoSEQ multiplex PCR, while TCRdb's copy carries only in-frame clones and drops some. Counted here are tens of thousands of clones, roughly nine tenths occurring once; the ten biggest clones make up over 0.65%. Per the germline V gene, CDR1 is MNHEY and CDR2 is SVGAGI. The CDR3 is 14 residues long. V was pared by 10 bases and J by 4 bases, with 18 bases between. Sequencing used CD4+ or CD8+ T cells sorted from blood, obtained in a trial of the OX40 agonist ivuxolimab. The receptor was derived from an adult with an advanced solid tumor such as melanoma, head and neck, liver or kidney cancer. This chain uses TRBV6-5 with TRBJ2-3, with D perhaps matching TRBD2 (6 bases). Here the CDR3 DNA reads TGTGCCACCTCTCAGGAGGGAGATCCAGATACGCAGTATTTT. Its translation is CATSQEGDPDTQYF.